These 12 T cell receptor beta chains were sequenced from one sample in a study of response to subunit inactivated influenza vaccine. Via MiXCR, TCRdb re-called the RT-PCR reads, giving one row per CDR3 protein. Of about 520,000 distinct CDR3 sequences listed, roughly 23% are singletons. Sample: CD4+ T cells sorted from PBMCs, taken roughly 5 days after vaccination. The receptors were sampled from a middle-aged man who received an inactivated influenza vaccine.

This clonotype was picked up one time. V is TRBV7-9 and J is TRBJ2-2; 7 bases fit TRBD2. Losses at the gene ends were 10 bases for V and 4 bases for J; bases not matched to a gene: 3. Germline V gene data show CDR1 as SEHNR and CDR2 as FQNEAQ (reference sequence). This CDR3 region has 12 residues. CDR3 region: CANSGGTGELFF. The CDR3 nucleotides read TGTGCCAACTCGGGGGGCACCGGGGAGCTGTTTTTT.

This clonotype was seen only a few times. The chain is built from TRBV7-2 and TRBJ2-5; 8 nucleotides match TRBD2. Per germline, CDR1 SGHTA and CDR2 FQGNSA. This CDR3 is 15 amino acids long. V dropped 2 bases and J dropped 4; count of bases not matched to a gene: 6. CDR3 sequence reads: CASSLKAGDAETQYF. CDR3 coding DNA: TGTGCCAGCAGCTTAAAAGCGGGAGACGCAGAGACCCAGTACTTC.

The chain joins TRBV7-2 to TRBJ1-1; perhaps TRBD1 as D (5 bases). This CDR3 region has 13 residues. Germline V gene sequence: CDR1 SGHTA, CDR2 FQGNSA. The V and J ends lost 5 bases and 8 bases respectively, with 15 bases between them. CDR3 sequence (DNA): TGTGCCAGCAGCCTACAGGTCCGGGGGGAAGCTTTCTTT. It translates to CASSLQVRGEAFF.

This clonotype occurred many times. The CDR3 DNA follows: TGTGCCTGGAGTGGGGGACAGTTTAATGAAAAACTGTTTTTT. Its translation is CAWSGGQFNEKLFF. The rearrangement joins TRBV30 to TRBJ1-4, with TRBD1 identical over 7 bases. Looked up from germline, CDR1 is GTSNPN and CDR2 is SVGIG (reference sequence). V shed 1 base and J 4 bases; nucleotides not matched to a gene: 3. The CDR3 is 14 residues long. The full variable domain, its missing parts supplied by reference TRBV30 and TRBJ1-4, is SQTIHQWPATLVQPVGSPLSLECTVEGTSNPNLYWYRQAAGRGLQLLFYSVGIGQISSEVPQNLSASRPQDRQFILSSKKLLLSDSGFYLCAWSGGQFNEKLFFGSGTQLSVL.

The gene calls are TRBV11-2 and TRBJ2-7, with D perhaps assigned TRBD1 or TRBD2 (5 bases each). Germline values: CDR1 SGHAT, CDR2 FQNNGV. The CDR3 has 14 residues. V was pared by 5 bases and J by 1 base, with 12 bases between. The CDR3 DNA is TGTGCCAGCAGCCCCACGGGGCAGTCCTACGAGCAGTACTTC. Encoded protein: CASSPTGQSYEQYF.

This clonotype was detected ten times or more. The rearrangement joins TRBV5-1 to TRBJ2-1; D remains unclear. The germline CDR1 and CDR2 sequences are SGHRS and YFSETQ. This CDR3 contains 14 residues. V gave up 0 bases and J gave up 7 bases, with 11 bases separating them. CDR3 protein: CASSLASLMNEQFF. As DNA, the CDR3 is TGCGCCAGCAGCTTGGCTTCACTAATGAATGAGCAGTTCTTC.

V usage is TRBV3-1 and J usage is TRBJ1-2, with 10 bases that match TRBD1. After removal of 5 bases from V and 8 bases from J, the junction contained 8 bases not matched to a gene. The CDR3 length is 14 residues. Germline values: CDR1 LGHDT, CDR2 YNNKEL (reference sequence). CDR3: CASSSADRGLGYTF. Here the CDR3 DNA reads TGTGCCAGCAGCTCCGCCGACAGGGGGCTCGGCTACACCTTC.

This chain connects TRBV5-1 to TRBJ2-5; TRBD2 agrees at 14 bases. The CDR3 is 17 amino acids. After removal of 4 bases from V and 1 base from J, the junction contained 6 bases not matched to a gene. Germline V lookup: CDR1 SGHRS, CDR2 YFSETQ. DNA for the CDR3: TGCGCCAGCAGCAAGACTAGCGGGAGGGCAGGCCAAGAGACCCAGTACTTC. This translates into CASSKTSGRAGQETQYF.

V and J are TRBV5-1 and TRBJ2-1; maybe TRBD2 (5 bases). In germline, CDR1 is SGHRS, CDR2 YFSETQ. Trimming removed 2 bases from V and 5 bases from J, with 11 bases in between. The CDR3 loop spans 14 amino acids. The CDR3 reads CASSFSGIDNEQFF. The CDR3 DNA follows: TGCGCCAGCAGCTTCTCGGGAATCGACAATGAGCAGTTCTTC.

The chain couples TRBV4-2 to TRBJ2-7; a possible D gene is TRBD2 (6 bases). The ends were cut back, 4 bases at V and 4 bases at J, with 17 bases in the middle. This CDR3 comprises 15 residues. Germline V gives CDR1 LGHNA, CDR2 YNFKEQ. The CDR3 loop is CASSPGAGPLYEQYF. The CDR3 DNA reads as TGTGCCAGCAGCCCCGGGGCGGGGCCCTTATACGAGCAGTACTTC.

This chain connects TRBV29-1 to TRBJ2-7; TRBD1 agrees at 7 bases. Per the germline V gene, CDR1 is SQVTM and CDR2 is ANQGSEA. V lost 4 bases and J lost 4; bases outside the gene matches: 1. The CDR3 runs to 11 residues. Written as DNA, the CDR3 is TGCAGCGTTGTGGGACAGTACGAGCAGTACTTC. As protein: CSVVGQYEQYF.

This chain joins TRBV29-1 and TRBJ2-2; D is unresolved. Per the germline V gene, CDR1 is SQVTM and CDR2 is ANQGSEA. The CDR3 sequence is 11 residues long. The V gene lost 4 bases and the J gene lost 3 bases, with 3 bases spanning the gap. The CDR3 reads CSVADTGELFF. For the CDR3, the DNA is TGCAGCGTTGCAGACACCGGGGAGCTGTTTTTT.